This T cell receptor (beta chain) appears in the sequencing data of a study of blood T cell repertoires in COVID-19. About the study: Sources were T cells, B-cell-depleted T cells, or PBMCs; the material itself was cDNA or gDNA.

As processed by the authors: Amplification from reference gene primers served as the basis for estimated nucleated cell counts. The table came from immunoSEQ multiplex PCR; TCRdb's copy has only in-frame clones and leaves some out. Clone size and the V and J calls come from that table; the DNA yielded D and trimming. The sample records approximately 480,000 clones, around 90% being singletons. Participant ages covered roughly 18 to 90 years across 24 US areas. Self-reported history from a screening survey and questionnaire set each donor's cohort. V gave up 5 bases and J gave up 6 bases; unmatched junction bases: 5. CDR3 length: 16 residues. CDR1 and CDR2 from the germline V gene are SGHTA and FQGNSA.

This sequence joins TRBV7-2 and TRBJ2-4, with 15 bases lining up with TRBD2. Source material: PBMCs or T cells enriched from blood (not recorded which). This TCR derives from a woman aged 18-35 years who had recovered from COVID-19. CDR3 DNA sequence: TGTGCCAGCAGCCCATGGACTAGCGGGGGGGGAAACATTCAGTACTTC. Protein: CASSPWTSGGGNIQYF.